This T cell receptor (beta chain) was obtained from a study of technical replicates of blood from a handful of donors. Profiling relied on immunoSEQ multiplex PCR, and the TCRdb table lists in-frame clones only, not all of them. Here the sample spans about 97,000 clones, roughly 95% being singletons. Germline trimming cut 3 bases from V and 6 bases from J; bases unmatched to any gene: 3. The CDR3 loop spans 14 amino acids. CDR1 and CDR2 from the germline V gene are LNHDA and SQIVND (reference sequence). The clonotype was recovered from a human donor in good health. The chain couples TRBV19 to TRBJ2-1; TRBD2 agrees at 9 bases. Source material: T cells isolated from PBMCs. The CDR3 coding sequence is TGTGCCAGTAGTATTAGCGGGGGAGGCAATGAGCAGTTCTTC. Protein sequence: CASSISGGGNEQFF.